This is a list of T cell receptor beta chains from one sample in a study of blood T cell repertoires in COVID-19. Measured with immunoSEQ multiplex PCR; TCRdb has only the in-frame clones, and not every one. The table lists a few hundred thousand clones, about 88% of them singletons. The sample consisted of PBMCs or T cells enriched from blood (not recorded which). All receptors derive from a man under 40 with acute COVID-19. Both conserved end residues are part of each CDR3. The order of the fields is clone size, J gene, V gene, D gene, CDR3 protein, CDR3 DNA. D genes are given only for firm matches. Clone size is stated in some rows and not others, as once, few, many or a class when expanded.

NA | TRBJ2-5 | TRBV18 | NA | CASSPRKGRETQYF | TGTGCCAGCTCCCCAAGAAAGGGGCGCGAGACCCAGTACTTC
NA | TRBJ1-1 | TRBV23-1 | TRBD1 | CASSQSTGENTEAFF | TGCGCCAGCAGTCAATCGACAGGGGAGAACACTGAAGCTTTCTTT
NA | TRBJ2-2 | TRBV27 | NA | CASSLPAGTGELFF | TGTGCCAGCAGTTTACCCGCGGGCACCGGGGAGCTGTTTTTT
NA | TRBJ2-1 | TRBV7-3 | TRBD1 | CASSLTDRGGSVEQFF | TGTGCCAGCAGCTTAACTGACAGGGGTGGATCTGTTGAGCAGTTCTTC
NA | TRBJ2-2 | TRBV3-1/TRBV3-2 | NA | CASSQVGGPNTGELFF | TGTGCCAGCAGCCAAGTCGGGGGGCCCAACACCGGGGAGCTGTTTTTT
NA | TRBJ2-3 | TRBV6-5 | NA | CASSRDFTDTQYF | TGTGCCAGCAGTCGGGACTTCACAGATACGCAGTATTTT
NA | TRBJ2-1 | TRBV19 | TRBD2 | CASKTSGSTNEQFF | TGTGCCAGTAAGACTAGCGGGAGTACGAATGAGCAGTTCTTC
NA | TRBJ2-3 | TRBV7-2 | NA | CASSSPGKGGTDTQYF | TGTGCCAGCAGCTCTCCAGGGAAGGGTGGGACAGATACGCAGTATTTT
once | TRBJ1-5 | TRBV19 | TRBD1 | CASSIEDRGYQPQHF | TGTGCCAGTAGTATAGAAGACAGGGGATATCAGCCCCAGCATTTT
NA | TRBJ1-1 | TRBV6-5 | TRBD1 | CASSPDRVNTEAFF | TGTGCCAGCAGCCCGGACAGGGTGAACACTGAAGCTTTCTTT
NA | TRBJ2-5 | TRBV2 | TRBD2 | CASPAYGTSGAQETQYF | TGTGCCAGCCCGGCTTACGGGACTAGCGGGGCCCAAGAGACCCAGTACTTC
NA | TRBJ1-5 | TRBV7-9 | NA | CASSPYTGRSNQPQHF | TGTGCCAGCAGCCCCTATACAGGGCGTAGCAATCAGCCCCAGCATTTT
NA | TRBJ2-5 | TRBV6-5 | NA | CASSHREETQYF | TGTGCCAGCAGTCACAGGGAAGAGACCCAGTACTTC
NA | TRBJ1-5 | TRBV12-3/TRBV12-4 | NA | CASRRQNQPQHF | TGTGCCAGCAGGAGACAGAATCAGCCCCAGCATTTT
NA | TRBJ1-3 | TRBV10-1 | TRBD1 | CASSRDSSSGNTIYF | TGCGCCAGCAGCCGGGACAGTTCCTCTGGAAACACCATATATTTT
NA | TRBJ2-5 | TRBV25-1 | NA | CASSQIGVETQYF | TGTGCCAGCAGCCAAATAGGGGTCGAGACCCAGTACTTC
few | TRBJ2-2 | TRBV5-1 | NA | CASSLAATTNTGELFF | TGTGCCAGCAGCTTGGCCGCGACTACCAACACCGGGGAGCTGTTTTTT
once | TRBJ1-2 | TRBV28 | NA | CASIQGSNYGYTF | TGTGCCAGCATACAGGGCTCTAACTATGGCTACACCTTC
NA | TRBJ1-6 | TRBV6-5 | TRBD1 | CASSYRRTGGSSPLHF | TGTGCCAGCAGTTATAGAAGGACAGGGGGCAGTTCACCCCTCCACTTT
NA | TRBJ2-1 | TRBV18 | NA | CASSPLMNEQFF | TGTGCCAGCTCACCACTAATGAATGAGCAGTTCTTC
medium-sized | TRBJ2-1 | TRBV2 | TRBD2 | CASMRTAGDNEQFF | TGTGCCAGCATGCGGACGGCGGGGGACAATGAGCAGTTCTTC
NA | TRBJ2-4 | TRBV12-3/TRBV12-4 | NA | CASRITGTNIQYF | TGTGCCAGCAGAATTACAGGTACAAACATTCAGTACTTC
NA | TRBJ2-2 | TRBV3-1/TRBV3-2 | NA | CASSQGDNFGELFF | TGTGCCAGCAGCCAAGGGGACAACTTCGGGGAGCTGTTTTTT
NA | TRBJ2-1 | TRBV7-8 | TRBD1 | CASSLGTALLNEQFF | TGTGCCAGCAGCTTGGGGACAGCCCTGTTGAATGAGCAGTTCTTC
NA | TRBJ2-1 | TRBV7-9 | TRBD2 | CASSFSGGAYNEQFF | TGTGCCAGCAGCTTTAGCGGGGGGGCCTACAATGAGCAGTTCTTC
NA | TRBJ2-2 | TRBV4-3 | NA | CASSQGQGGSRTGELFF | TGCGCCAGCAGCCAAGGGCAGGGTGGATCGAGGACCGGGGAGCTGTTTTTT
NA | TRBJ1-1 | TRBV6-5 | NA | CAPIKGEAFF | TGTGCACCAATAAAGGGGGAGGCTTTCTTT
NA | TRBJ1-1 | TRBV6-5 | NA | CASRTRAGINTEAFF | TGTGCCAGCCGGACAAGGGCGGGGATCAACACTGAAGCTTTCTTT
NA | TRBJ2-1 | TRBV24-1 | NA | CATSDSVEQFF | TGTGCCACCAGTGATTCGGTTGAGCAGTTCTTC